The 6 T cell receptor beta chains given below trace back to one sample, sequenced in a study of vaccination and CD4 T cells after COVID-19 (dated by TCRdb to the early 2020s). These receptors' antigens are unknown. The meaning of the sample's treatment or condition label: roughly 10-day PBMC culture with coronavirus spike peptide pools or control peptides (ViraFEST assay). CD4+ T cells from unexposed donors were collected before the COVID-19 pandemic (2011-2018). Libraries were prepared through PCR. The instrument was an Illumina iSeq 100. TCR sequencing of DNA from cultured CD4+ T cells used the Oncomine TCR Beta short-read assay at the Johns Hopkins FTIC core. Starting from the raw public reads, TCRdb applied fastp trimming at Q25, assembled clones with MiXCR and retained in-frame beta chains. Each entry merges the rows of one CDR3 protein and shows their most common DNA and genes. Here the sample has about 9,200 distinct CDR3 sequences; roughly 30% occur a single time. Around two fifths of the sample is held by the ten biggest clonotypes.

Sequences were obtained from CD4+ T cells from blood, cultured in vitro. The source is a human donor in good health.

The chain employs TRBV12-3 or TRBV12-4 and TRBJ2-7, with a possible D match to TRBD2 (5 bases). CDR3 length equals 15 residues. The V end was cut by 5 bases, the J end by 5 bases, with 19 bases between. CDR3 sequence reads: CASSRYEPGSHEQYF. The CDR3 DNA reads TGTGCCAGCAGTCGTTATGAACCGGGGTCCCACGAGCAGTACTTC.

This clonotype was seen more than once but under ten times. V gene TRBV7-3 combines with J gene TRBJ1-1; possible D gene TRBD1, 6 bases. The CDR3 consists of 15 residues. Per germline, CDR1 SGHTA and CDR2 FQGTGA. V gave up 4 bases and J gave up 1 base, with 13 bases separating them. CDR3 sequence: CASSSQGGGNTEAFF. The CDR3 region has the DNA TGTGCCAGCAGCTCGCAGGGAGGGGGGAACACTGAAGCTTTCTTT.

The DNA of the CDR3 is TGTGCCAGCAGCTTTGGGACAGCTAATGAAAAACTGTTTTTT. Translated, it gives CASSFGTANEKLFF. The chain carries TRBV7-9 and TRBJ1-4, with 7 positions matching TRBD1. V dropped 3 bases and J dropped 3; count of bases not matched to a gene: 1. CDR3 length: 14 residues. The germline V gene has CDR1 SEHNR and CDR2 FQNEAQ (reference sequence).

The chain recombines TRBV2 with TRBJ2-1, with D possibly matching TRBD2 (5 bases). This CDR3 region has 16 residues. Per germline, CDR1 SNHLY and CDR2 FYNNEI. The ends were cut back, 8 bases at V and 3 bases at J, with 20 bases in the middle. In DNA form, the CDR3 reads TGTGCCAGCGGTACGGCTTTAGCGTATAACTACAATGAGCAGTTCTTC. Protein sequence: CASGTALAYNYNEQFF.

The CDR3 nucleotides read TGTGCCAGCAGTGAAGGGCAGGGCAGACCTACCTATGGCTACACCTTC. Its translation is CASSEGQGRPTYGYTF. The chain joins TRBV25-1 to TRBJ1-2, with a weak D call TRBD1 (5 bases). The CDR3 is 16 amino acids. In germline, CDR1 is MGHDK, CDR2 SYGVNS. The V end lost 2 bases, the J end lost 4 bases, and 17 bases lay between the germline ends.

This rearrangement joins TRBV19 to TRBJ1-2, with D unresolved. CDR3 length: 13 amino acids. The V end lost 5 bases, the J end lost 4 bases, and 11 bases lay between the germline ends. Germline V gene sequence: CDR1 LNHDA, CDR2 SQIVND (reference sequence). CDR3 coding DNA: TGTGCCAGTAGTGTTGGGATTGGCTATGGCTACACCTTC. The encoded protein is CASSVGIGYGYTF.